This TCR beta chain was found in a study of vaccination effects on CD4 cells after COVID-19. In the ViraFEST assay, antigen-specific CD4+ clonotypes were identified by expansion after peptide-pool stimulation. Culture lasted around eleven days before CD4+ T cell isolation. Recipients of the vaccine had no prior SARS-CoV-2 infection and negative nucleocapsid antibodies. Cultures received IL-2 medium that replaced half the medium on days 3 and 7. CDR1 and CDR2 from the germline V gene are KGHSH and LQKENI. The CDR3 sequence is 15 residues long. V shed 4 bases and J shed 0 bases, with 10 bases lying between them. The protocol was immunoSEQ multiplex PCR, while the TCRdb copy is restricted to in-frame clones and leaves out a portion. The data show approximately 74,000 clones, 65% to 80% seen once. This clone was recorded a few times. Its antigen is as yet unknown.

The rearrangement uses TRBV18 and TRBJ1-3; unclear D gene. Source: CD4+ T cells from PBMCs cultured with HCoV-NL63 spike peptides, taken before COVID-19 vaccination. The source of this sequence is a human donor who received a COVID-19 vaccine. The CDR3 protein is CASSRDADSGNTIYF. CDR3 nucleotide sequence: TGTGCCAGCTCACGAGACGCCGACTCTGGAAACACCATATATTTT.